Following are 32 T cell receptor beta chains from one sample sequenced in a study of blood T cell repertoires in COVID-19. Clones were sequenced by immunoSEQ multiplex PCR, and TCRdb holds only the in-frame ones, with some missing. The sample has fewer than 110,000 clones; over 85% are singletons. The sample consisted of peripheral blood. The receptors were sampled from a woman at least 80 years old in a cohort sampled during active COVID-19.

The chain couples TRBV15 to TRBJ2-1; D remains unclear. Trimming removed 0 bases at V and 0 bases at J, with 12 bases between. Germline CDR1 reads LNHNV; CDR2 reads YYDKDF (reference sequence). The CDR3 runs to 17 residues. DNA of the CDR3: TGTGCCACCAGCAGAGATCCCCCCCCGAGCTCCTACAATGAGCAGTTCTTC. Protein sequence: CATSRDPPPSSYNEQFF.

This clone was seen only once. V usage is TRBV3-1 (or the pseudogene TRBV3-2) and J usage is TRBJ2-3, with 8 bases fitting TRBD1. Germline CDR1 reads LGHDT; CDR2 reads YNNKEL (reference sequence). This CDR3 region has 15 residues. V was pared by 3 bases and J by 4 bases, with 6 bases of the junction left unmatched. The CDR3 region is CASSHYDRGSDTQYF. CDR3 in DNA: TGTGCCAGCAGCCACTACGACAGGGGTTCAGATACGCAGTATTTT.

The chain links TRBV2 to TRBJ2-5; D may be TRBD2 (6 bases). V was cut by 6 bases and J by 5 bases, with 16 bases left in between. This CDR3 region has 14 residues. Germline V gene sequence: CDR1 SNHLY, CDR2 FYNNEI. CDR3 sequence: CASRTGLLGETQYF. CDR3 nucleotides: TGTGCCAGCAGAACGGGACTGCTTGGTGAGACCCAGTACTTC.

In its sample, this clone was seen once. The genes are TRBV7-8 and TRBJ1-6, with D maybe TRBD1 (5 bases). Germline loops: CDR1 SGHVS, CDR2 FQNEAQ. The ends were cut back, 0 bases at V and 5 bases at J, with 11 bases in the middle. CDR3 length equals 16 residues. This CDR3 reads CASSLAQRGNNSPLHF. CDR3 sequence (DNA): TGTGCCAGCAGCTTAGCCCAACGGGGGAATAATTCACCCCTCCACTTT.

The chain recombines TRBV5-1 with TRBJ2-1; a weak D match, TRBD2 (5 bases). Germline V CDR1 and CDR2: SGHRS, YFSETQ. V gave up 0 bases and J gave up 6 bases, with 10 bases separating them. This CDR3 contains 14 residues. CDR3 residues: CASSLVGGTNEQFF. CDR3 coding DNA: TGCGCCAGCAGCTTGGTTGGAGGTACCAATGAGCAGTTCTTC. The variable domain in full, with the rest retrieved from reference TRBV5-1 and TRBJ2-1, is KAGVTQTPRYLIKTRGQQVTLSCSPISGHRSVSWYQQTPGQGLQFLFEYFSETQRNKGNFPGRFSGRQFSNSRSEMNVSTLELGDSALYLCASSLVGGTNEQFFGPGTRLTVL.

The chain joins TRBV6-5 to TRBJ2-3; 8 nucleotides agree with TRBD1. Trimming cost V 4 bases and J 3 bases; bases outside gene matches: 3. This CDR3 contains 14 residues. The germline gives CDR1 MNHEY, CDR2 SVGAGI. The CDR3: CASSLGQGTDTQYF. As DNA, the CDR3 is TGTGCCAGCAGTTTAGGACAGGGAACAGATACGCAGTATTTT.

The chain has TRBV19 and TRBJ2-5, with D possibly matching TRBD1 (5 bases). The V and J ends lost 1 base and 5 bases respectively, with 8 bases between them. In germline, CDR1 is LNHDA, CDR2 SQIVND (reference sequence). The CDR3 is 13 amino acids. This CDR3 is CASSIAKGETQYF. In DNA form, the CDR3 reads TGTGCCAGTAGTATAGCGAAGGGGGAGACCCAGTACTTC.

A single count supports this clone. The chain has TRBV10-1 and TRBJ2-5, with D maybe TRBD2 (6 bases). The V and J ends lost 6 bases and 1 base respectively, with 9 bases between them. CDR1 and CDR2 (germline): WNHNN, SYGVQD (reference sequence). The CDR3 spans 13 residues. As DNA, the CDR3 is TGCGCCAGCAGCCGGACTACCCAAGAGACCCAGTACTTC. Its protein product is CASSRTTQETQYF.

The CDR3 reads CASSSGQGNYQPQHF. CDR3 nucleotide sequence: TGTGCCAGCAGCTCCGGACAGGGCAATTATCAGCCCCAGCATTTT. This sequence joins TRBV11-2 and TRBJ1-5; 8 nucleotides match TRBD1. CDR1 SGHAT and CDR2 FQNNGV come from the germline V gene. The CDR3 spans 15 residues. V trimming: 4 bases; J trimming: 5 bases; junction bases outside the gene matches: 7.

V gene TRBV28 combines with J gene TRBJ1-2; 9 bases agree with TRBD1. Losses at the gene ends were 6 bases for V and 4 bases for J; bases not matched to a gene: 6. The CDR3 runs 14 residues. Germline V lookup: CDR1 MDHEN, CDR2 SYDVKM. Here the CDR3 reads CASSPGTGSYGYTF. The CDR3 DNA reads TGTGCCAGCAGCCCCGGGACAGGGAGCTATGGCTACACCTTC.

V is TRBV6-5 and J is TRBJ2-3; tentative D call: TRBD2 (6 bases). Germline V CDR1 and CDR2: MNHEY, SVGAGI. CDR3 length equals 13 residues. With 4 bases removed from V and 4 bases from J, the gap between germline ends came to 9 bases. CDR3 protein: CASSFPGADTQYF. For the CDR3, the DNA is TGTGCCAGCAGTTTCCCGGGGGCAGATACGCAGTATTTT.

This sequence joins TRBV18 and TRBJ1-1; TRBD1 agrees at 9 bases. Germline assignment: CDR1 KGHSH and CDR2 LQKENI. This CDR3 is 15 amino acids long. J was trimmed by 0 bases and V by 3 bases; bases with no gene match: 2. This CDR3 is CASSPRTGVNTEAFF. The CDR3 DNA is TGTGCCAGCTCACCTCGGACAGGGGTGAACACTGAAGCTTTCTTT.

The J gene is TRBJ1-1, the V gene TRBV29-1; D gene ambiguous. V shed 4 bases and J shed 1 base, with 7 bases lying between them. The V gene's germline CDR1 is SQVTM and CDR2 ANQGSEA. The CDR3 is 12 residues long. CDR3 coding DNA: TGCAGCGTTGCTCCCCCGAACACTGAAGCTTTCTTT. Its translation: CSVAPPNTEAFF.

The chain couples TRBV7-9 to TRBJ2-5; tentatively, D is TRBD1 (7 bases). The germline V and J ends were trimmed by 4 bases and 6 bases, with 30 bases remaining between them. The CDR3 spans 19 residues. Looked up from germline, CDR1 is SEHNR and CDR2 is FQNEAQ (reference sequence). The CDR3: CASSSHRASTGMGGQTQYF. In nucleotides, the CDR3 is TGTGCCAGCAGCTCACATAGGGCCTCGACAGGGATGGGGGGTCAGACCCAGTACTTC.

The V gene is TRBV20-1, the J gene TRBJ1-6; 10 bases agree with TRBD1. CDR3 length: 14 residues. V dropped 3 bases and J dropped 13; count of bases not matched to a gene: 9. CDR1 and CDR2 (germline): DFQATT, SNEGSKA (reference sequence). As DNA, the CDR3 is TGCAGTGCTAGTCGAGGACAGGGGGAAATGCCCCTCCACTTT. Its translation: CSASRGQGEMPLHF.

The gene calls are TRBV27 and TRBJ2-1; TRBD1 aligns across 11 bases. V lost 6 bases to trimming and J lost 6 bases; unmatched junction nucleotides: 1. Germline CDR1 and CDR2: MNHEY and SMNVEV (reference sequence). The CDR3 consists of 13 residues. The CDR3 is CASRGTGGNEQFF. The CDR3 nucleotides read TGTGCCAGCAGAGGGACAGGGGGCAATGAGCAGTTCTTC.

The genes are TRBV12-5 and TRBJ1-2, with 7 bases aligning to TRBD1. Germline values: CDR1 LGHNT, CDR2 FRNRAP. The J segment lost 2 bases and the V segment lost 5 bases, leaving 11 bases of the junction unmatched. The CDR3 is made up of 16 amino acids. CDR3 protein: CASGAGTVQLNYGYTF. CDR3 DNA sequence: TGTGCTAGTGGTGCCGGGACAGTACAGCTAAACTATGGCTACACCTTC.

V is TRBV5-1 and J is TRBJ1-4; TRBD1 is a possible D gene (5 bases). The germline gives CDR1 SGHRS, CDR2 YFSETQ. The germline V and J ends were trimmed by 5 bases and 2 bases, with 10 bases remaining between them. The CDR3 is 14 residues long. As DNA, the CDR3 is TGCGCCAGCAGTTCAGGGTCGACTAATGAAAAACTGTTTTTT. Protein product: CASSSGSTNEKLFF.

This chain joins TRBV2 and TRBJ1-1, with D perhaps TRBD1 (5 bases). Germline CDR1 is SNHLY and CDR2 is FYNNEI. The CDR3 sequence is 14 residues long. V lost 5 bases and J lost 5, with 15 bases in between. The CDR3 reads CASSLGALGTEAFF. In DNA, the CDR3 is TGTGCCAGCAGTTTAGGGGCTCTGGGGACTGAAGCTTTCTTT.

The sample holds a few counts of this clone. The chain employs TRBV11-1 and TRBJ2-7; no definite D call. Germline V gives CDR1 SGHAT, CDR2 FQDESV (reference sequence). Between the trimmed V and J ends, which lost 2 bases and 7 bases, there was a span of 12 bases. CDR3 length: 13 amino acids. The CDR3 coding sequence is TGTGCCAGCAGCTTATCGGTAGTAGCAGAGCAGTACTTC. Protein sequence: CASSLSVVAEQYF.

This clone was recorded once. This chain links TRBV27 with TRBJ1-5, with 8 bases aligning to TRBD1. The trim removed 8 bases at V and 3 bases at J, leaving 6 bases unmatched. Germline CDR1 and CDR2: MNHEY and SMNVEV (reference sequence). The CDR3 sequence is 14 residues long. CDR3 sequence: CASWTGNVNQPQHF. CDR3 DNA sequence: TGTGCCAGCTGGACAGGGAATGTCAATCAGCCCCAGCATTTT.

This chain joins TRBV27 and TRBJ2-4; D gene unclear. The V and J ends lost 6 bases and 9 bases respectively, with 15 bases between them. The germline gives CDR1 MNHEY, CDR2 SMNVEV (reference sequence). The CDR3 is 13 residues long. CDR3 nucleotides: TGTGCCAGCAGCGCAGACAATTTCGGCATTCAGTACTTC. Residues: CASSADNFGIQYF.

V is TRBV15 and J is TRBJ1-5, with D possibly TRBD1 on 6 matching bases. This CDR3 contains 18 residues. V lost 1 base and J lost 0, with 16 bases in between. CDR1 LNHNV and CDR2 YYDKDF come from the germline V gene (reference sequence). The CDR3 here is CATSRVLTGSYSNQPQHF. The CDR3 bases are TGTGCCACCAGCAGAGTTTTGACAGGTTCTTATAGCAATCAGCCCCAGCATTTT.

The chain couples TRBV18 to TRBJ1-1, with D tentatively TRBD1 (5 bases). The CDR3 extends over 13 amino acids. Germline V lookup: CDR1 KGHSH, CDR2 LQKENI. Trimming removed 5 bases from V and 4 bases from J, with 11 bases in between. CDR3 bases: TGTGCCAGCTCAACCACGCAGGGCACTGAAGCTTTCTTT. Translation gives CASSTTQGTEAFF. Drawing the rest from reference TRBV18 and TRBJ1-1, the complete variable domain is NAGVMQNPRHLVRRRGQEARLRCSPMKGHSHVYWYRQLPEEGLKFMVYLQKENIIDESGMPKERFSAEFPKEGPSILRIQQVVRGDSAAYFCASSTTQGTEAFFGQGTRLTVV.

The rearrangement links TRBV14 to TRBJ2-7; D unresolved. The V gene's germline CDR1 is SGHDN and CDR2 FVKESK. The CDR3 runs 13 residues. V lost 0 bases to trimming and J lost 3 bases, with 6 bases between them. CDR3 bases: TGTGCCAGCAGCCAAGATCCAGTCTACGAGCAGTACTTC. Translating gives CASSQDPVYEQYF.

This clone was observed a handful of times. The DNA for the CDR3 is TGTGCCAGCAGCTTGGCTACGGACAGAATGAACACTGAAGCTTTCTTT. Residues: CASSLATDRMNTEAFF. This chain connects TRBV5-6 to TRBJ1-1; D perhaps matches TRBD1 (6 bases). Trimming removed 0 bases from V and 0 bases from J, with 12 bases in between. The CDR3 is made up of 16 amino acids. CDR1 and CDR2 (germline): SGHDT, YYEEEE.

The chain uses TRBV5-6 and TRBJ1-3; TRBD1 agrees at 8 bases. Trimming took 4 bases from V and 0 from J; bases not matched to a gene: 6. This CDR3 is 16 amino acids long. Germline CDR1 and CDR2: SGHDT and YYEEEE. The CDR3 DNA follows: TGTGCCAGCAGCCACGGACAGGGAGCCTCTGGAAACACCATATATTTT. Its translation: CASSHGQGASGNTIYF.

This sequence joins TRBV7-9 and TRBJ1-1; D unclear. The CDR3 contains 15 residues. The germline gives CDR1 SEHNR, CDR2 FQNEAQ (reference sequence). The V end was cut by 5 bases, the J end by 3 bases, with 16 bases between. CDR3 in amino acids: CASSHARGSDTEAFF. The DNA for the CDR3 is TGTGCCAGCAGCCATGCGCGGGGTTCGGACACTGAAGCTTTCTTT.

CDR3: CASSPPGYTF. For the CDR3, the DNA is TGTGCCAGCAGCCCCCCAGGCTACACCTTC. The gene calls are TRBV28 and TRBJ1-2; D gene unclear. The ends were cut back, 6 bases at V and 8 bases at J, with 7 bases in the middle. The germline gives CDR1 MDHEN, CDR2 SYDVKM. The CDR3 has 10 residues.

The chain employs TRBV7-9 and TRBJ2-3; 9 nucleotides line up with TRBD1. Germline CDR1 is SEHNR and CDR2 is FQNEAQ (reference sequence). The CDR3 spans 16 residues. V dropped 5 bases and J dropped 7; count of bases not matched to a gene: 13. CDR3: CASSLTGTGNRYTQYF. The DNA for the CDR3 is TGTGCCAGCAGCCTAACCGGGACAGGGAATCGGTATACGCAGTATTTT. Drawing the rest from reference TRBV7-9 and TRBJ2-3, the complete variable domain is DTGVSQNPRHKITKRGQNVTFRCDPISEHNRLYWYRQTLGQGPEFLTYFQNEAQLEKSRLLSDRFSAERPKGSFSTLEIQRTEQGDSAMYLCASSLTGTGNRYTQYFGPGTRLTVL.

The chain links TRBV2 to TRBJ2-7, with TRBD1 matching over 10 bases. There are 17 residues in the CDR3. Trimming took 7 bases from V and 2 from J; bases not matched to a gene: 14. The germline CDR1 and CDR2 sequences are SNHLY and FYNNEI. The CDR3, as DNA: TGTGCCAGCATATCTTCGTACGGGACAGGGGTCCCCTACGAGCAGTACTTC. It is translated as CASISSYGTGVPYEQYF.

The chain joins TRBV7-9 to TRBJ2-5; D is unresolved. The CDR3 consists of 12 residues. Per germline, CDR1 SEHNR and CDR2 FQNEAQ (reference sequence). The ends were cut back, 5 bases at V and 4 bases at J, with 8 bases in the middle. CDR3 in amino acids: CASSEQTETQYF. In DNA, the CDR3 is TGTGCCAGCAGCGAACAGACAGAGACCCAGTACTTC.